The 20 T cell receptor beta chains presented below share a single source sample, sequenced in a study of blood T cells in healthy people across ages. Next came a second PCR, run for about 6 to 12 cycles, which used a sample-barcoded 5' primer along with a J-beta primer mix. Each CDR3 protein is one row after TCRdb ran MiXCR on the 5' RACE reads. The sample contains roughly 730,000 distinct CDR3 sequences, approximately 53% of which appear only once. Specimen: blood. The receptor set was obtained from a man aged 35-49 years in good health.

V is TRBV24-1 and J is TRBJ2-3; D unresolved. V was cut by 2 bases and J by 3 bases, with 11 bases left in between. The germline gives CDR1 KGHDR, CDR2 SFDVKD. The CDR3 length is 15 residues. CDR3 sequence (DNA): TGTGCCACCAGTGATTCAAGGACGCGGACAGATACGCAGTATTTT. This encodes CATSDSRTRTDTQYF.

The chain recombines TRBV6-2 or TRBV6-3 with TRBJ2-3; either TRBD1 or TRBD2 may supply D (5 bases each). Trimming shortened V by 1 base and J by 2 bases, and 16 bases separated the two germline ends. The CDR3 totals 17 residues. Germline loops: CDR1 MNHEY, CDR2 SVGEGT. CDR3 loop: CASSYFKPGAVTDTQYF. The CDR3 bases are TGTGCCAGCAGTTACTTCAAACCCGGGGCGGTCACAGATACGCAGTATTTT.

The sample holds a few counts of this clonotype. This chain connects TRBV6-5 to TRBJ1-5; weak D call: TRBD1 (6 bases). The V and J ends lost 6 bases and 3 bases respectively, with 12 bases between them. The CDR3 has 14 amino acids. The germline V gene encodes CDR1 MNHEY and CDR2 SVGAGI. The CDR3 loop reads CASRDSRFNQPQHF. The CDR3 DNA sequence: TGTGCCAGCAGGGACAGTCGATTCAATCAGCCCCAGCATTTT.

The chain is built from TRBV5-6 and TRBJ2-6; D perhaps matches TRBD2 (6 bases). The germline CDR1 and CDR2 sequences are SGHDT and YYEEEE. The germline V and J ends were trimmed by 4 bases and 2 bases, with 16 bases remaining between them. The length of the CDR3 is 17 residues. In DNA form, the CDR3 reads TGTGCCAGCAGCCTTCGGCGGGGTATAGCTGGGGCCAACGTCCTGACTTTC. Amino acid sequence: CASSLRRGIAGANVLTF.

The V and J genes are TRBV6-1 and TRBJ2-1, with D hard to call. CDR3 size: 14 residues. The V gene's germline CDR1 is MNHNS and CDR2 SASEGT. V was cut by 4 bases and J by 0 bases, with 7 bases left in between. Here the CDR3 DNA reads TGTGCCAGCAGTGGGGTGGCCTCCTACAATGAGCAGTTCTTC. Its translation: CASSGVASYNEQFF.

The chain combines TRBV7-2 with TRBJ2-1; D unclear. V gave up 4 bases and J gave up 5 bases, with 15 bases separating them. The CDR3 is 15 amino acids. CDR1 and CDR2 from the germline V gene are SGHTA and FQGNSA. In DNA, the CDR3 is TGTGCCAGCAGCTGGGTGGTGGGAAGGGACAATGAGCAGTTCTTC. Translating gives CASSWVVGRDNEQFF.

The V gene is TRBV4-3, the J gene TRBJ2-3; no clear D. V lost 1 base to trimming and J lost 4 bases, with 18 bases between them. Germline V gene lookup returns CDR1 LGHNA and CDR2 YSLEER. The CDR3 is 17 residues long. The CDR3: CASSQGKIRPSADTQYF. The DNA of the CDR3 is TGCGCCAGCAGCCAAGGAAAGATCCGACCTTCCGCAGATACGCAGTATTTT.

The V and J genes are TRBV20-1 and TRBJ1-6; no clear D. Germline values: CDR1 DFQATT, CDR2 SNEGSKA (reference sequence). V lost 0 bases to trimming and J lost 0 bases, with 9 bases between them. The CDR3 totals 16 residues. The CDR3 bases are TGCAGTGCTAGAGATCGGGTTAGCTCCTATAATTCACCCCTCCACTTT. This codes for CSARDRVSSYNSPLHF.

The V gene is TRBV24-1, the J gene TRBJ2-3; D perhaps matches TRBD2 (6 bases). Trimming took 6 bases from V and 5 from J, leaving 17 bases between them. The CDR3 spans 15 residues. Germline assignment: CDR1 KGHDR and CDR2 SFDVKD. The CDR3 reads CATSSWRGEKDTQYF. CDR3 DNA sequence: TGTGCCACCAGTTCTTGGCGGGGCGAGAAAGATACGCAGTATTTT.

The chain is built from TRBV6-4 and TRBJ2-1; 10 bases agree with TRBD2. Unmatched junction bases numbered 8, after V lost 2 bases and J lost 7 bases. Germline values: CDR1 MRHNA, CDR2 SNTAGT. The CDR3 is made up of 16 amino acids. This CDR3 is CASSDLTSGTTNEQFF. The CDR3 DNA reads TGTGCCAGCAGTGACCTTACTAGCGGGACGACGAATGAGCAGTTCTTC.

This chain uses TRBV2 with TRBJ2-4, with 7 bases lining up with TRBD1. V gave up 6 bases and J gave up 7 bases; unmatched junction bases: 3. Germline values: CDR1 SNHLY, CDR2 FYNNEI. The CDR3 spans 12 residues. CDR3 coding DNA: TGTGCCAGCAGAGAACAGGGGAACATTCAGTACTTC. It specifies CASREQGNIQYF.

The rearrangement links TRBV12-3 or TRBV12-4 to TRBJ2-5; 7 bases line up with TRBD1. With the DNA end fitting TRBJ2-7 better, the J assignment may be wrong. The CDR3 runs to 13 residues. The CDR3 region has the DNA TGTGCCAGCAGTCTTAGGGGGCACGACGAGCAGTACTTC. Translation: CASSLRGHDEQYF.

This chain uses TRBV2 with TRBJ1-6; no clear D gene. V was shortened by 3 bases and J by 13 bases, with 16 bases between the two germline ends. This CDR3 is 14 amino acids long. Germline V gives CDR1 SNHLY, CDR2 FYNNEI. The CDR3 DNA reads TGTGCCAGCAGTGAGCTCTTGGAGTCTCAGCCCCTCCACTTT. This codes for CASSELLESQPLHF.

This chain joins TRBV12-5 and TRBJ2-3; 15 bases line up with TRBD2. Germline V gene sequence: CDR1 LGHNT, CDR2 FRNRAP. The CDR3 spans 15 residues. J lost 4 bases, V lost 8 bases, and 4 bases had no gene match. Here the CDR3 DNA reads TGTGCTAGTCGCTGGACTAGCGGGGGGGCAGATACGCAGTATTTT. This gives the protein CASRWTSGGADTQYF.

In this sample, this clonotype turned up a few times. J is TRBJ1-1 and V is TRBV4-2; D may be TRBD1 (6 bases). The CDR3 is 17 residues long. Germline CDR1 reads LGHNA; CDR2 reads YNFKEQ. Trimming took off 1 base at V and 1 base at J, with 16 bases between the two ends. In DNA, the CDR3 is TGTGCCAGCAGCCAAGCAGGTGGGGGCGGGGGGAACACTGAAGCTTTCTTT. This gives the protein CASSQAGGGGGNTEAFF.

This clonotype showed up just a few times. J is TRBJ2-7 and V is TRBV7-2; 9 bases agree with TRBD2. With V trimmed by 4 bases and J by 0 bases, 7 bases remained unmatched. The germline V gene has CDR1 SGHTA and CDR2 FQGNSA. The CDR3 sequence is 16 residues long. The CDR3, as DNA: TGTGCCAGCAGCTCCCTAGGCGGGAGGGCCTCCTACGAGCAGTACTTC. Translating it yields CASSSLGGRASYEQYF.

The rearrangement joins TRBV4-2 to TRBJ2-1; unclear D gene. Germline assignment: CDR1 LGHNA and CDR2 YNFKEQ. This CDR3 region has 12 residues. The V end was cut by 0 bases, the J end by 9 bases, with 6 bases between. This CDR3 is CASSQDAGEQFF. In nucleotides, the CDR3 is TGTGCCAGCAGCCAAGACGCTGGTGAGCAGTTCTTC.

The genes are TRBV6-6 and TRBJ2-4; TRBD1 agrees at 8 bases. The J call is in doubt because the DNA end fits TRBJ2-7 better. This CDR3 region has 12 residues. CDR1 is MNHNY and CDR2 is SVGAGI in the germline V gene (reference sequence). CDR3 DNA: TGTGCCAGCGACAGGGGTGAAAACGAGCAGTACTTC. Translating gives CASDRGENEQYF.

The chain recombines TRBV5-1 with TRBJ2-2, with a possible D match to TRBD2 (6 bases). The germline V gene has CDR1 SGHRS and CDR2 YFSETQ. The CDR3 totals 15 residues. The V and J ends lost 4 bases and 0 bases respectively, with 10 bases between them. CDR3 DNA sequence: TGCGCCAGCAGCCGGGGGACCACGAACACCGGGGAGCTGTTTTTT. This translates into CASSRGTTNTGELFF.

This rearrangement joins TRBV29-1 to TRBJ2-1; tentative D call: TRBD2 (7 bases). This CDR3 has 16 residues. Germline V gene data show CDR1 as SQVTM and CDR2 as ANQGSEA. The V end lost 0 bases, the J end lost 3 bases, and 15 bases lay between the germline ends. CDR3 residues: CSVEDPRGGGYNEQFF. The CDR3 DNA is TGCAGCGTTGAAGATCCGAGGGGAGGGGGCTACAATGAGCAGTTCTTC.